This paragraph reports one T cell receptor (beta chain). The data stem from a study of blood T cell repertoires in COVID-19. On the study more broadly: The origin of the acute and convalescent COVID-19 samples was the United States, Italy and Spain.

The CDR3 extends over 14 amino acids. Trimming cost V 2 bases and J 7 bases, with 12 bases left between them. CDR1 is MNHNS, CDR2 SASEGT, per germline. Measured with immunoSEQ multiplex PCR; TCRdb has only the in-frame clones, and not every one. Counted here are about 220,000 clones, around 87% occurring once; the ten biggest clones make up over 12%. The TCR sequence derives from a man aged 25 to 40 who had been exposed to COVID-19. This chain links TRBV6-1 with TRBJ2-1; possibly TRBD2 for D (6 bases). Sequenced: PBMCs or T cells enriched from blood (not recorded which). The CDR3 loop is CASSELGGINEQFF. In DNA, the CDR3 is TGTGCCAGCAGTGAATTGGGAGGTATAAATGAGCAGTTCTTC.